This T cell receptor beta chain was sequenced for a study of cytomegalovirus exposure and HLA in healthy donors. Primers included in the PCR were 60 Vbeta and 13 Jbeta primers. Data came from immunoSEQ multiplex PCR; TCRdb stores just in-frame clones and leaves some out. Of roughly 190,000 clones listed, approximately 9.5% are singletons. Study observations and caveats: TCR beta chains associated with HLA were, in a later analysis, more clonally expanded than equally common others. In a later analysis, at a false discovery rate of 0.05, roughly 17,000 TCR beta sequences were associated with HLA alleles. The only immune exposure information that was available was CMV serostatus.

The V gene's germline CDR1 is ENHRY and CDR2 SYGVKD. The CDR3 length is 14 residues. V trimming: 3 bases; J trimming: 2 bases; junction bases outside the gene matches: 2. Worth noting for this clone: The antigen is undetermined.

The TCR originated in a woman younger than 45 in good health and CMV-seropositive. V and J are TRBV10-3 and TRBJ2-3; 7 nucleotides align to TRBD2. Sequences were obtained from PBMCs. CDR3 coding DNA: TGTGCCATCAGTGATACTAGCGCCACAGATACGCAGTATTTT. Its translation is CAISDTSATDTQYF.